This TCR beta chain is from a study of identifying expanded T cells in peripheral blood. The CDR3 runs to 15 residues. V was shortened by 6 bases and J by 0 bases, with 13 bases between the two germline ends. Germline CDR1 and CDR2: MDHEN and SYDVKM. The assay was immunoSEQ multiplex PCR, and TCRdb's table has in-frame clones only and misses some. The table records 95,000 to 100,000 clones, roughly nine tenths of them present only once. This clone came up once. The target antigen is unknown. No infections or other immune events were documented during collection. General study points: About 1.2 clones differed between technical replicates, versus around 15 and 18 over time. Variance in clone template counts between approximately two-week samples significantly increased with total template count across all healthy donors.

The J gene is TRBJ2-3, the V gene TRBV28; TRBD2 is a possible D gene (7 bases). This clonotype originated in a person aged 18 to 75 in good health. Source material: blood. The DNA for the CDR3 is TGTGCCAGCAGGGGTGGCGGGGGCAGCACAGATACGCAGTATTTT. As protein: CASRGGGGSTDTQYF.